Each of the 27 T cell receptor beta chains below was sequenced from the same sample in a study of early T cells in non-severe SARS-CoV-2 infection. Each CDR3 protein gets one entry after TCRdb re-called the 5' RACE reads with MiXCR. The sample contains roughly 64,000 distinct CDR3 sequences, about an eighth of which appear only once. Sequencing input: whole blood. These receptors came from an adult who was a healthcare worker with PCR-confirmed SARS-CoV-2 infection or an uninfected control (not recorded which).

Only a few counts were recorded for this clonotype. This CDR3 is CASSSDGQGIGNTIYF. CDR3 in DNA: TGCGCCAGCAGCTCCGACGGACAGGGGATTGGAAACACCATATATTTT. V usage is TRBV5-1 and J usage is TRBJ1-3; 9 bases align to TRBD1. Germline V gene sequence: CDR1 SGHRS, CDR2 YFSETQ. V lost 3 bases and J lost 3; bases outside the gene matches: 7. The CDR3 sequence is 16 residues long. Variable domain in full (rest from reference TRBV5-1 and TRBJ1-3): KAGVTQTPRYLIKTRGQQVTLSCSPISGHRSVSWYQQTPGQGLQFLFEYFSETQRNKGNFPGRFSGRQFSNSRSEMNVSTLELGDSALYLCASSSDGQGIGNTIYFGEGSWLTVV.

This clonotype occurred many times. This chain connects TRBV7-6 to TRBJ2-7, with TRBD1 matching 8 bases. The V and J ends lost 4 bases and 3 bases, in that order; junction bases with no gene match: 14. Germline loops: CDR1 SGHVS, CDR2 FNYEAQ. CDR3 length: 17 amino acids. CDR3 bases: TGTGCCAGCAGCTCACGAGGGGCCGGGACAGGAATCTACGAGCAGTACTTC. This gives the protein CASSSRGAGTGIYEQYF.

CDR3 coding DNA: TGCGCCAGCAGCCAAGATGGGGCACGGGGGAATGAGCAGTTCTTC. Protein product: CASSQDGARGNEQFF. This rearrangement joins TRBV4-3 to TRBJ2-1, with D possibly matching TRBD2 (6 bases). V was pared by 0 bases and J by 7 bases, with 13 bases between. Germline V CDR1 and CDR2: LGHNA, YSLEER. CDR3 size: 15 residues.

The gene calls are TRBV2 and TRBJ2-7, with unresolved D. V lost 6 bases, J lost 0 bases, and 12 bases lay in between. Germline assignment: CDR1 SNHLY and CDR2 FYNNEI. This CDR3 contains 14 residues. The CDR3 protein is CASRQTTISYEQYF. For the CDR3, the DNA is TGTGCCAGCAGGCAGACAACCATCTCCTACGAGCAGTACTTC. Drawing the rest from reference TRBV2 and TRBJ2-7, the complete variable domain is EPEVTQTPSHQVTQMGQEVILRCVPISNHLYFYWYRQILGQKVEFLVSFYNNEISEKSEIFDDQFSVERPDGSNFTLKIRSTKLEDSAMYFCASRQTTISYEQYFGPGTRLTVT.

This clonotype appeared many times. In nucleotides, the CDR3 is TGTGCCAGCAGTGAAGCCTACGGGGGGCACTCCTACGAGCAGTACTTC. The encoded protein is CASSEAYGGHSYEQYF. The chain links TRBV6-1 to TRBJ2-7; D perhaps matches TRBD2 (7 bases). The germline CDR1 and CDR2 sequences are MNHNS and SASEGT. Trimming took 0 bases from V and 0 from J, leaving 12 bases between them. The CDR3 is made up of 16 amino acids.

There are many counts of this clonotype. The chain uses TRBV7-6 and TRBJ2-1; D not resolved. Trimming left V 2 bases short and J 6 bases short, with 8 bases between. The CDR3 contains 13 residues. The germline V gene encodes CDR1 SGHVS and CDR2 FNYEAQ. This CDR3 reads CASSLSGPNEQFF. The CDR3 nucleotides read TGTGCCAGCAGCTTATCCGGACCCAATGAGCAGTTCTTC.

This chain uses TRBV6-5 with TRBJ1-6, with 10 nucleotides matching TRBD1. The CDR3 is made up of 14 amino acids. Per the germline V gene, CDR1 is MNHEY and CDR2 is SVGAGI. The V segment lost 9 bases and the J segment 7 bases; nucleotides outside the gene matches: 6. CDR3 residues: CASTPGQGNSPLHF. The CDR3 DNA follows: TGTGCCAGTACTCCGGGACAGGGGAATTCACCCCTCCACTTT.

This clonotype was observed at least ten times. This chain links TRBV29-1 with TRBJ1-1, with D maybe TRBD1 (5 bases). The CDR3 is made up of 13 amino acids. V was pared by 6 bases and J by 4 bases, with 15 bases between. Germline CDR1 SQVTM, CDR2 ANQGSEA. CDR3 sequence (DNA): TGCAGCGTGCCCTTCGGCAGGGCCACTGAAGCTTTCTTT. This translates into CSVPFGRATEAFF.

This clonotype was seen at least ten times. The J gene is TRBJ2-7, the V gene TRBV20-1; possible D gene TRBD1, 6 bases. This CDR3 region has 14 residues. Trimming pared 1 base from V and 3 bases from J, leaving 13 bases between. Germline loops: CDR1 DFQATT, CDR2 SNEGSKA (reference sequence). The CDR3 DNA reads TGCAGTGCTAGAGGCCCGACAGGTAACTACGAGCAGTACTTC. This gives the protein CSARGPTGNYEQYF.

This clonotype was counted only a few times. DNA of the CDR3: TGTGCCAGCCGCCGGGACAGGAGCACTGAAGCTTTCTTT. This gives the protein CASRRDRSTEAFF. The chain is built from TRBV6-4 and TRBJ1-1; TRBD1 agrees at 8 bases. Per the germline V gene, CDR1 is MRHNA and CDR2 is SNTAGT. The CDR3 has 13 amino acids. With 8 bases clipped from V and 4 bases from J, the junction kept 6 bases outside the gene matches.

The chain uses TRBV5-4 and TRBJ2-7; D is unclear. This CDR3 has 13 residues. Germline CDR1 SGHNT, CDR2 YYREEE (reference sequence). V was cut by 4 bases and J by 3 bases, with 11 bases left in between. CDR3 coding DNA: TGTGCCAGCAGCGCAGCCGGGCGCTACGAGCAGTACTTC. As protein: CASSAAGRYEQYF.

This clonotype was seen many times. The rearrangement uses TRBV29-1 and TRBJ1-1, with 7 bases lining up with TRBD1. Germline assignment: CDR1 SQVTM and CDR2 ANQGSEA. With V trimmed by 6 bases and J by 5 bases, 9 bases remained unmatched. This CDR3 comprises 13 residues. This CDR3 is CSVDRAVGTEAFF. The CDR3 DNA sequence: TGCAGCGTCGACAGGGCTGTAGGAACTGAAGCTTTCTTT.

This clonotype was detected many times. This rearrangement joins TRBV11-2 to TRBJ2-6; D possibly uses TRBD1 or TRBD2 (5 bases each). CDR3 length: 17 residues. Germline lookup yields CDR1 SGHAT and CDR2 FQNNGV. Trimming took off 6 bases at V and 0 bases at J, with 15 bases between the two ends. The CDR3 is CASRRPGRSSGANVLTF. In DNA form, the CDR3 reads TGTGCCAGCAGGCGTCCGGGACGTAGCTCTGGGGCCAACGTCCTGACTTTC.

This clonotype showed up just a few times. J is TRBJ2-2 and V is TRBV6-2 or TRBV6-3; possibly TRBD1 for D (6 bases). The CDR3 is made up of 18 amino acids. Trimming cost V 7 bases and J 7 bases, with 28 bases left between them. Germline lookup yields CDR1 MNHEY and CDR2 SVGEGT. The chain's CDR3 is CASTNRVPGPRVGGELFF. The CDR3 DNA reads TGTGCCAGCACAAACAGGGTCCCGGGACCGAGAGTTGGCGGGGAGCTGTTTTTT.

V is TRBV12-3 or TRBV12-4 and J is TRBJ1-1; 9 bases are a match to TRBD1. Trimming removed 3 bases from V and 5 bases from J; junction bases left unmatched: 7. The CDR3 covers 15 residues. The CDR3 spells CASSLGGQGKTEAFF. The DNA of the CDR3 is TGTGCCAGCAGTTTGGGGGGACAGGGAAAGACTGAAGCTTTCTTT.

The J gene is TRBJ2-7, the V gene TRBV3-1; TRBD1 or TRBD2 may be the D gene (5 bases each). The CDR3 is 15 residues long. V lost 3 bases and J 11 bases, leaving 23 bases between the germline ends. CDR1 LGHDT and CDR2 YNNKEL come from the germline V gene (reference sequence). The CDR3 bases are TGTGCCAGCAGCCACTCCGGGGCCCTCGGAGGTCTTGAGTACTTC. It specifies CASSHSGALGGLEYF.

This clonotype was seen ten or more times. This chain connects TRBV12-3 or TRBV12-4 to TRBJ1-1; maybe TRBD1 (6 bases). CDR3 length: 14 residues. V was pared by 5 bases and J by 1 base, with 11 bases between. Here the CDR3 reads CASSSPGQNTEAFF. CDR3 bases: TGTGCCAGCAGTAGCCCGGGACAGAACACTGAAGCTTTCTTT.

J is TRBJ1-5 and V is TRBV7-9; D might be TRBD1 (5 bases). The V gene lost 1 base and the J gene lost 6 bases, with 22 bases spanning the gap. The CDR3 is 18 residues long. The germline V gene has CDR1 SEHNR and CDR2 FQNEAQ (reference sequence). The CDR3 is CASSLGVGRNLPSQPQHF. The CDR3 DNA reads TGTGCCAGCAGCTTAGGGGTGGGACGGAACCTTCCTTCTCAGCCCCAGCATTTT.

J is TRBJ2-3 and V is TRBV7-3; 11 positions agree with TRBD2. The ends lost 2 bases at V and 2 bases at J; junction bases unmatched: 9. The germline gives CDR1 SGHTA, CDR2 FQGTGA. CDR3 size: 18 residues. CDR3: CASSLQAGLAEYTDTQYF. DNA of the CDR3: TGTGCCAGCAGCTTACAGGCGGGACTAGCGGAATACACAGATACGCAGTATTTT.

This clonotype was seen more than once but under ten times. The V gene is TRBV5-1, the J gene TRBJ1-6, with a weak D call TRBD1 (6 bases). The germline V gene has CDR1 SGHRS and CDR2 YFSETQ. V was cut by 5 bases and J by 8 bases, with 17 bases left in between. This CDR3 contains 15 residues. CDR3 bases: TGCGCCAGCAGTCCGGGGGCTGACGGTGATTCACCCCTCCACTTT. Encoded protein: CASSPGADGDSPLHF.

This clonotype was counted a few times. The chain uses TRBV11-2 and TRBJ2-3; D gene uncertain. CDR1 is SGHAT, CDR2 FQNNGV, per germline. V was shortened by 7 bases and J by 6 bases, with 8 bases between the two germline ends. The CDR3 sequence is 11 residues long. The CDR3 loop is CASIGSDTQYF. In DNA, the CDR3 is TGTGCCAGCATTGGCTCCGATACGCAGTATTTT. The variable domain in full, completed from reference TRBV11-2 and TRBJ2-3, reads EAGVAQSPRYKIIEKRQSVAFWCNPISGHATLYWYQQILGQGPKLLIQFQNNGVVDDSQLPKDRFSAERLKGVDSTLKIQPAKLEDSAVYLCASIGSDTQYFGPGTRLTVL.

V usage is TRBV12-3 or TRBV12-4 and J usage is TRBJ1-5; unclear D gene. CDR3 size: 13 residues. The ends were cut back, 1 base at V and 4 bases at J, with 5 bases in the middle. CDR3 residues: CASSLGANQPQHF. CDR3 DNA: TGTGCCAGCAGTTTAGGGGCTAATCAGCCCCAGCATTTT.

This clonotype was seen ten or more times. This chain's CDR3 is CSARGQDISNQPQHF. The DNA of the CDR3 is TGCAGTGCTAGGGGACAGGACATTAGCAATCAGCCCCAGCATTTT. This rearrangement joins TRBV20-1 to TRBJ1-5, with 8 bases lining up with TRBD1. Germline CDR1 and CDR2: DFQATT and SNEGSKA (reference sequence). Losses at the gene ends were 3 bases for V and 0 bases for J; bases not matched to a gene: 4. The CDR3 runs to 15 residues.

The CDR3 region has the DNA TGTGCCAGCAGCTCAGCCCCCATCTTGACTAGCGGGGGTGCCTACGAGCAGTACTTC. Its protein product is CASSSAPILTSGGAYEQYF. The genes are TRBV9 and TRBJ2-7, with 12 bases matching TRBD2. This CDR3 region has 19 residues. V was pared by 4 bases and J by 2 bases, with 16 bases of the junction left unmatched. Germline CDR1 SGDLS, CDR2 YYNGEE. Full variable domain (remainder filled in from reference TRBV9 and TRBJ2-7): DSGVTQTPKHLITATGQRVTLRCSPRSGDLSVYWYQQSLDQGLQFLIQYYNGEERAKGNILERFSAQQFPDLHSELNLSSLELGDSALYFCASSSAPILTSGGAYEQYFGPGTRLTVT.

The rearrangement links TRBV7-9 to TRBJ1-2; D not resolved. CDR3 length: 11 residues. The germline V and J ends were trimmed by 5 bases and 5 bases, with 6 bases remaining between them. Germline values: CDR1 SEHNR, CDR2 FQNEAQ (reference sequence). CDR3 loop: CASSHGYGYTF. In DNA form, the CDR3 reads TGTGCCAGCAGCCACGGTTATGGCTACACCTTC.

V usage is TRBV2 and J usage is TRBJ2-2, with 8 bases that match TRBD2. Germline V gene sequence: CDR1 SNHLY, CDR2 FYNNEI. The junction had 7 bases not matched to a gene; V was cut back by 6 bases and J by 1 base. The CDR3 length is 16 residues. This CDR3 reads CASSREGLMNTGELFF. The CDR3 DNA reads TGTGCCAGCAGCCGGGAGGGCCTTATGAACACCGGGGAGCTGTTTTTT.

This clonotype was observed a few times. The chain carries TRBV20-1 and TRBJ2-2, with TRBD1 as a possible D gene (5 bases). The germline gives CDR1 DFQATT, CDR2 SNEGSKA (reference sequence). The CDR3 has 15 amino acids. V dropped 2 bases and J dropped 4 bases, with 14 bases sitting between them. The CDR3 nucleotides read TGCAGTGCTAGACTGGGGCGCGGCGGCACCGGGGAGCTGTTTTTT. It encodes CSARLGRGGTGELFF.